This TCR beta chain was profiled in a study of blood T cell repertoires in COVID-19 (dated by TCRdb to 2020 to 2022). About the study as a whole: Collaborator samples came from the United States, Italy and Spain and covered acute and convalescent phases of COVID-19. The material from the prospective study consisted of cDNA or gDNA derived from T cells, B-cell-depleted T cells, or PBMCs. Deeply sampled blood TCRbeta repertoires from subjects exposed to, actively infected with, or recovered from COVID-19 were included in the dataset. A freely available public database, intended as a resource for researchers studying the immune response to SARS-CoV-2, is where the repertoires were released. The samples were drawn from the first 160 participants of the ongoing ImmuneRACE study and from over a thousand subjects provided by 6 global collaborators. The sample metadata nearly always contained a de-identified subject ID, COVID-19 status, age in years and sex. HLA class I and class II types, where available, came from metadata supplied by the sample provider rather than from assay-based typing.

Each collaborating institution followed its own protocols to collect whole blood in K2EDTA tubes. For TCRbeta analysis, collaborators shipped samples as frozen whole blood, isolated PBMCs, or DNA extracted from either of those sample types. V is cut back by 2 bases and J by 2 bases, with 4 bases in the junction unmatched. From cysteine to phenylalanine, the CDR3 is 16 amino acids long. Just CDR3 DNA is preserved here, 48 bases in frame from base 1. CDR1 and CDR2 are read off the germline V gene as SGHTA and FQGTGA. Concerning this clone itself: Its antigen is not yet known. No base quality information exists; no much larger clone differs at one position.

The immunoSEQ Assay, a bias-controlled multiplex PCR, was used to amplify TCRbeta CDR3 regions from genomic DNA. Turning to the authors' computational methods: Within the assay, amplification of reference gene primers was used to estimate how many nucleated cells each sample contained. To quantify the absolute abundance of each unique TCRbeta CDR3 rearrangement, sequence reads were collapsed and filtered. For each sample, productive Simpson clonality was calculated as the square root of Simpson's diversity index over productive rearrangements. TCRdb carries this immuneACCESS record with in-frame sequences only. Its versions omit some clonotypes, under half of them owing to an unresolved V gene in the studies checked, with the rest unexplained. That table gives V, J and clone size, and the DNA gave D and trimming. In all, the sample holds approximately 41,000 clones, and over 80% of those were seen once. Jointly, the top ten make up 1% to 1.5% of the sample.

The investigation overall reported the following: Clinical and demographic metadata were provided uncurated, with the amount varying by source and participant.

The specimen sequenced was peripheral blood. The rearranged chain carries TRBV7-3 and TRBJ2-5, with TRBD2 identical over 11 junction bases. The receptor was derived from a woman aged 40-49 years with acute or convalescent COVID-19. The DNA reads TGTGCCAGCAGCTTAGGGGCTAGCGGGGGGCAAGAGACCCAGTACTTC. Translation gives CASSLGASGGQETQYF.